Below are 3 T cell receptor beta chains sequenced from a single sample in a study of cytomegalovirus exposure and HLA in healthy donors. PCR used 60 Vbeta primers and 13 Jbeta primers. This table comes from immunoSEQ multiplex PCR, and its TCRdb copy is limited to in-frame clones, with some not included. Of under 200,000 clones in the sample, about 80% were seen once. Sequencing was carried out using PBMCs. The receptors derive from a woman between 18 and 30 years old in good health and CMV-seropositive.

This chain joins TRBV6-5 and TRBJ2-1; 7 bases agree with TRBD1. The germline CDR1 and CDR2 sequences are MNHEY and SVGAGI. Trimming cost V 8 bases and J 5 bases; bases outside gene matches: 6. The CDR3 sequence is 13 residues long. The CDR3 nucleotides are TGTGCCAGCGGACGACAGGGCGACAATGAGCAGTTCTTC. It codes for CASGRQGDNEQFF.

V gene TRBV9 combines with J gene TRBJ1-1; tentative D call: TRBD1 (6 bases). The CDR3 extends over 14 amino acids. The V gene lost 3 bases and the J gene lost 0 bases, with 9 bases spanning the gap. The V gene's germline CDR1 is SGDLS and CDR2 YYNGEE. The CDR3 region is CASSGGGVNTEAFF. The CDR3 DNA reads TGTGCCAGCAGCGGTGGGGGCGTGAACACTGAAGCTTTCTTT.

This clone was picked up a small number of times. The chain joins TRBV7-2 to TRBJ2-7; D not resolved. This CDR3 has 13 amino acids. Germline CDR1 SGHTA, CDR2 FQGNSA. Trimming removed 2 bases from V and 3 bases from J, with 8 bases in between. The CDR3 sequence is CASSLSPGYEQYV. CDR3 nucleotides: TGTGCCAGCAGCTTATCCCCAGGCTACGAGCAGTACGTC.